Sequencing of this TCR beta chain was carried out in a study of vaccination and CD4 T cells after COVID-19. This clonotype was counted between two and nine times. The antigen remains undetermined. Sequence data for DNA of cultured CD4+ T cells were generated by the Oncomine TCR Beta short-read assay. Genomic DNA was isolated from cultured CD4+ T cells. TCRdb re-called the PCR reads with MiXCR, one entry per CDR3 protein. The sample holds 9,000 to 10,000 distinct CDR3 sequences, around 31% seen once. This CDR3 is built from 13 residues. V was shortened by 4 bases and J by 4 bases, with 11 bases between the two germline ends. Per the germline V gene, CDR1 is SGHTA and CDR2 is FQGNSA. Treatment given: roughly 10-day PBMC culture with coronavirus spike peptide pools or control peptides (ViraFEST assay). The unexposed donor provided CD4+ T cells, which were taken before the COVID-19 pandemic (2011-2018). For ViraFEST, peptide pools expanded antigen-specific T cells, after which the TCRs were sequenced. With SARS-CoV-2 S/N and four cold-coronavirus spikes, unexposed-donor CD4+ T cells were probed, cells permitting.

The chain is built from TRBV7-2 and TRBJ2-7; possible D gene TRBD1, 5 bases. This TCR was sampled from a human donor in good health. The source material was CD4+ T cells from blood, cultured in vitro. The CDR3 here is CASSSYQGYEQYF. CDR3 coding DNA: TGTGCCAGCAGCTCCTACCAGGGTTACGAGCAGTACTTC.